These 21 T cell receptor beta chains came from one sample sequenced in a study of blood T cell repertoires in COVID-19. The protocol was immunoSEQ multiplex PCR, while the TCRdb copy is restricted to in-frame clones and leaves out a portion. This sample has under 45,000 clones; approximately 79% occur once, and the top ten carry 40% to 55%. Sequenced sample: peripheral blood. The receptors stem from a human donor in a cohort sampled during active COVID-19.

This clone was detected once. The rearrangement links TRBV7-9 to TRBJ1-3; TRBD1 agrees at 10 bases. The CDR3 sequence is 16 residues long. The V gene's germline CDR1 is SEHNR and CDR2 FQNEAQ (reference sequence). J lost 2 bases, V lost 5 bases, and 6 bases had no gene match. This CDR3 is CASSRTGTGAGNTIYF. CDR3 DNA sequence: TGTGCCAGCAGCCGTACCGGGACAGGGGCTGGAAACACCATATATTTT.

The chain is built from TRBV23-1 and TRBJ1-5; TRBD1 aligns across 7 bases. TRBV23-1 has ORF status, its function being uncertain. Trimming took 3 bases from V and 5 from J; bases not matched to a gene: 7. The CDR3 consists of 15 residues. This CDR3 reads CASSHQTGSHQPQHF. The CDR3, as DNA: TGCGCCAGCAGTCATCAGACAGGGTCGCATCAGCCCCAGCATTTT.

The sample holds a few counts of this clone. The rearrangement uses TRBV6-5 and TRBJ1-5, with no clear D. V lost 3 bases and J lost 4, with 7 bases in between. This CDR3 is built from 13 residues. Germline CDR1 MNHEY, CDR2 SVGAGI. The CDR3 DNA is TGTGCCAGCAGTTATTACGAGAATCAGCCCCAGCATTTT. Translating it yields CASSYYENQPQHF.

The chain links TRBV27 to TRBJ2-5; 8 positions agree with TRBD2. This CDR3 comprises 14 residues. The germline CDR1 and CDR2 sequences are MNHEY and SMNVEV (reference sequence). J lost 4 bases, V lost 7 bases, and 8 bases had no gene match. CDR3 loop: CASTGAGGAETQYF. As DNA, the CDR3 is TGTGCCAGCACTGGGGCGGGGGGTGCAGAGACCCAGTACTTC.

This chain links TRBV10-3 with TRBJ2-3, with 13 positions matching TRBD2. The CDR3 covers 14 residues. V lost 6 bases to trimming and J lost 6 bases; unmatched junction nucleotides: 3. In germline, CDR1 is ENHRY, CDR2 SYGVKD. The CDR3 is CAIRETSGGDTQYF. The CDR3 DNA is TGTGCCATCAGAGAGACTAGCGGGGGGGATACGCAGTATTTT.

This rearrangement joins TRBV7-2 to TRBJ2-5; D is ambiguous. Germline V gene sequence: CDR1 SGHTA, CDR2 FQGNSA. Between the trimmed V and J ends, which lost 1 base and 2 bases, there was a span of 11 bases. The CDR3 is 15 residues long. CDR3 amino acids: CASSLGGAGQETQYF. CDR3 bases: TGTGCCAGCAGCTTAGGCGGTGCTGGGCAAGAGACCCAGTACTTC.

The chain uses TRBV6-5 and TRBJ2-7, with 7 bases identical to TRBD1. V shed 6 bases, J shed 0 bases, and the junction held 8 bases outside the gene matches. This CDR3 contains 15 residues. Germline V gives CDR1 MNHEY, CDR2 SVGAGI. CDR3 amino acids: CASRPTGPHSYEQYV. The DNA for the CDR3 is TGTGCCAGCAGACCGACAGGGCCCCACTCCTACGAGCAGTACGTC.

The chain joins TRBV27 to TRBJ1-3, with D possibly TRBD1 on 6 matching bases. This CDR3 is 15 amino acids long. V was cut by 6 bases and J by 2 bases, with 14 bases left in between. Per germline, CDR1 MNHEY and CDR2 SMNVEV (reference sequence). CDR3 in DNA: TGTGCCAGCAGGCCTATAGGGGGTCCTGGAAACACCATATATTTT. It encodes CASRPIGGPGNTIYF.

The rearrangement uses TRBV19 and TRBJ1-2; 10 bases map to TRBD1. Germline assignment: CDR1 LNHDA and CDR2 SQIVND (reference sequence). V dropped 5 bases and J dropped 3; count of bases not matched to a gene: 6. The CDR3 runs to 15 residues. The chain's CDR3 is CASSPRTGGDYGYTF. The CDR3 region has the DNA TGTGCCAGTAGTCCTAGGACAGGGGGTGACTATGGCTACACCTTC.

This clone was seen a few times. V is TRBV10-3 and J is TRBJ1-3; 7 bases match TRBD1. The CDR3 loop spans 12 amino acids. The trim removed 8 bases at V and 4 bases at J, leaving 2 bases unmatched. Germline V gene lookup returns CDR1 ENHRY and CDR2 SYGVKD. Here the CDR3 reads CAIETGGNTIYF. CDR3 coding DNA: TGTGCCATCGAGACAGGGGGAAACACCATATATTTT.

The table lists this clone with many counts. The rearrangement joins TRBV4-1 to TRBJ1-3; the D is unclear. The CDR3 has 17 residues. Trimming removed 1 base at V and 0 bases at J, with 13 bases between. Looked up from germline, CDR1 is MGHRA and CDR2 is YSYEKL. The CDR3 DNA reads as TGCGCCAGCAGCCAAGTGGGGAGCTCGAGCTCTGGAAACACCATATATTTT. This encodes CASSQVGSSSSGNTIYF.

CDR3 region: CASSLAQGNTEAFF. The DNA of the CDR3 is TGCGCCAGCAGCTTAGCACAGGGCAACACTGAAGCTTTCTTT. The chain links TRBV5-1 to TRBJ1-1; D perhaps matches TRBD1 (6 bases). V shed 2 bases and J shed 2 bases, with 10 bases lying between them. The CDR3 has 14 amino acids. Germline assignment: CDR1 SGHRS and CDR2 YFSETQ.

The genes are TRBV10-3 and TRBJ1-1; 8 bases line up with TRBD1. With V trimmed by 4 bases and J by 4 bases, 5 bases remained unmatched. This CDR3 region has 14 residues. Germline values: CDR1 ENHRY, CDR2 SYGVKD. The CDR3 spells CAISVNTGGTEAFF. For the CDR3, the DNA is TGTGCCATCAGTGTCAACACAGGGGGCACTGAAGCTTTCTTT.

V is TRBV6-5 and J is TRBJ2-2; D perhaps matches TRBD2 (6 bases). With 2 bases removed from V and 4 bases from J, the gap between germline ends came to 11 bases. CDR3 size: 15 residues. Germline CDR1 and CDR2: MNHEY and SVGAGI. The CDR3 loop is CASSYRLASTGELFF. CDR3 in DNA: TGTGCCAGCAGTTACCGGCTAGCGTCCACCGGGGAGCTGTTTTTT.

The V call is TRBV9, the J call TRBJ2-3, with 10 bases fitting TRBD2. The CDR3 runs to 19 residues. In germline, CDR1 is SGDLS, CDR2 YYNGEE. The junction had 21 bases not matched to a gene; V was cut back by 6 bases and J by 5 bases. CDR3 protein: CASTDPKPAGGPPIDTQYF. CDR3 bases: TGTGCCAGCACGGACCCGAAGCCAGCGGGGGGGCCCCCGATAGATACGCAGTATTTT.

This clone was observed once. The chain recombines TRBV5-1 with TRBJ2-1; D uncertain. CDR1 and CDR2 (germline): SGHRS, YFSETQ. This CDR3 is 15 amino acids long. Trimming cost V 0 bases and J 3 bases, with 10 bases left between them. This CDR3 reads CASSLAASNYNEQFF. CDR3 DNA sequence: TGCGCCAGCAGCTTGGCCGCGTCAAACTACAATGAGCAGTTCTTC.

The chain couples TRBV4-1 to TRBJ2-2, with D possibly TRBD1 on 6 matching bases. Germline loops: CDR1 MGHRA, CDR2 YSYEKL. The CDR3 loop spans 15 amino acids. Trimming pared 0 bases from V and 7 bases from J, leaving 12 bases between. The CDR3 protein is CASSQDGSGVGELFF. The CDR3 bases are TGCGCCAGCAGCCAAGATGGATCAGGGGTCGGGGAGCTGTTTTTT.

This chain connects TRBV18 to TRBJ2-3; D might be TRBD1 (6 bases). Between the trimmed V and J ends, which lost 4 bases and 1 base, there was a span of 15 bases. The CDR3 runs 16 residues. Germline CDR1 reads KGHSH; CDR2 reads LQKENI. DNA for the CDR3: TGTGCCAGCTCACAATCGACAGGTCAGCGCACAGATACGCAGTATTTT. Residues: CASSQSTGQRTDTQYF.

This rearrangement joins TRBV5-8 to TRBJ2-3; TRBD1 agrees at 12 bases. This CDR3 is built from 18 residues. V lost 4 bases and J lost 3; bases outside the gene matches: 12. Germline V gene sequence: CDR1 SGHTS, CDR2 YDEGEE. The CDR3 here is CASSRPWGTGGVTDTQYF. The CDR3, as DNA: TGTGCCAGCAGCCGACCCTGGGGGACAGGGGGCGTAACAGATACGCAGTATTTT. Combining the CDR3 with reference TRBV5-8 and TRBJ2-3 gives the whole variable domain EAGVTQSPTHLIKTRGQQATLRCSPISGHTSVYWYQQALGLGLQFLLWYDEGEERNRGNFPPRFSGRQFPNYSSELNVNALELEDSALYLCASSRPWGTGGVTDTQYFGPGTRLTVL.

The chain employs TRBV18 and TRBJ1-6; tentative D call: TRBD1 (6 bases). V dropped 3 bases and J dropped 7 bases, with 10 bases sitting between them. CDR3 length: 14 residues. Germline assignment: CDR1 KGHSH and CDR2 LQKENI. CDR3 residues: CASSPEQGNSPLHF. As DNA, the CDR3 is TGTGCCAGCTCACCCGAGCAGGGGAATTCACCCCTCCACTTT.

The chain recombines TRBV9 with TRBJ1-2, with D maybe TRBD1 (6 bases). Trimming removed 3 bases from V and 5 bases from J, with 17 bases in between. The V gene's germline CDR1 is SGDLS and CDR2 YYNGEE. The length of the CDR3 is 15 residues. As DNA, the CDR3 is TGTGCCAGCAGCGCCGGGACAAAAGAGAGTTATGGCTACACCTTC. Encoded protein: CASSAGTKESYGYTF.